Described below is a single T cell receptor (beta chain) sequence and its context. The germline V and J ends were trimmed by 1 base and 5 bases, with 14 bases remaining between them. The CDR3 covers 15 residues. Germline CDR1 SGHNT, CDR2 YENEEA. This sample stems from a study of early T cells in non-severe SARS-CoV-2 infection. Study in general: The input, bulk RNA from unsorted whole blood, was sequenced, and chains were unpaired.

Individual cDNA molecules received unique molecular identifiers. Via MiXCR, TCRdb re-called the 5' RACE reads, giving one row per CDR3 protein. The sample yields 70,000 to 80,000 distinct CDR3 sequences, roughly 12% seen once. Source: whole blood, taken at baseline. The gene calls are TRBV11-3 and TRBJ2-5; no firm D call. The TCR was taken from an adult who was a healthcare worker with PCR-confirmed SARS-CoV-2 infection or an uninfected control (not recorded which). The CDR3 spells CASSLASRGGETQYF. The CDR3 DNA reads TGTGCCAGCAGCTTAGCGTCTCGCGGCGGCGAGACCCAGTACTTC.